Detailed here is one T cell receptor beta chain. Its antigen remains unknown. This specimen comes from a study of blood T cells in healthy people across ages. A second PCR, run for 7 to 11 cycles, used a sample-barcoded 5' primer plus a J-beta primer mix. TCRdb reanalysed the 5' RACE reads using MiXCR and keeps one entry per CDR3 protein. This sample carries some 760,000 distinct CDR3 sequences, roughly 25% of them seen once, and the ten largest clones take roughly 9%. Regarding the study as a whole: Significant beta diversity loss was already apparent by age roughly 40, declining roughly linearly.

The same sample was also used in a study of T cells of mothers and their children. That source adds: Samples came from a few healthy Caucasian mothers and their six children. A primer called M1S, used in the second PCR, added sample barcodes and 2-4 random nucleotides. Overlap measured in related mother-child pairs was slightly, non-significantly higher than in unrelated pairs.

Sequencing was done on a sample of blood. The sequence derives from a boy younger than 18 in good health.

The CDR3 here is CASNEQGATGELFF. The CDR3 DNA is TGTGCCAGCAACGAACAGGGGGCGACCGGGGAGCTGTTTTTT. The V and J genes are TRBV6-1 and TRBJ2-2; TRBD1 matches 9 bases. V shed 7 bases and J 5 bases; nucleotides not matched to a gene: 5. The CDR3 covers 14 residues. From germline, CDR1 is MNHNS and CDR2 SASEGT.